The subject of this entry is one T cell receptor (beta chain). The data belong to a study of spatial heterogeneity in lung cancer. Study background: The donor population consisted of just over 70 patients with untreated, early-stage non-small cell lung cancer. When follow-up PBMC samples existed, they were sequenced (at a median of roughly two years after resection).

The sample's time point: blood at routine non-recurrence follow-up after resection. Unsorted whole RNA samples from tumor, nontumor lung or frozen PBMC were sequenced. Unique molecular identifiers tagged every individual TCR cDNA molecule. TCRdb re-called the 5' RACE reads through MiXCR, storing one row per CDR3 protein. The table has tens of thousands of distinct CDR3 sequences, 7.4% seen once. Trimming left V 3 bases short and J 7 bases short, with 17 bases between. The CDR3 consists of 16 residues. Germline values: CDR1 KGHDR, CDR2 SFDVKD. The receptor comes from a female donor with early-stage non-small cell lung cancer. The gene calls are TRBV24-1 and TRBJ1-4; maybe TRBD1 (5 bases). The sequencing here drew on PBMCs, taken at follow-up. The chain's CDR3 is CATSDAGPRTSEKLFF. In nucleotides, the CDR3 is TGTGCCACCAGTGATGCAGGGCCCCGGACCTCTGAAAAACTGTTTTTT.